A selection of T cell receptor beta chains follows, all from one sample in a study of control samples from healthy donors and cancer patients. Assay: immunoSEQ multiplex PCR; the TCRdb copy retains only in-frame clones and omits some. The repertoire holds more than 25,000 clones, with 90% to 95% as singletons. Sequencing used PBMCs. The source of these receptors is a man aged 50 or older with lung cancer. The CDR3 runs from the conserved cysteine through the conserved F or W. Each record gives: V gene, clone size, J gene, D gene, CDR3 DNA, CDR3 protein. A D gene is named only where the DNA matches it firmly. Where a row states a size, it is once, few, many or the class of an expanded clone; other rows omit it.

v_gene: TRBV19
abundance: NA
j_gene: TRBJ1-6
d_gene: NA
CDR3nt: TGTGCCAGTAGTACCCGGGGTTCGGATTCACCCCTCCACTTT
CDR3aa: CASSTRGSDSPLHF

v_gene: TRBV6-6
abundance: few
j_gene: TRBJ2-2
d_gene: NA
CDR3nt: TGTGCCAGCAGTTACGTGGGGGAGCTGTTTTTT
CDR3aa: CASSYVGELFF

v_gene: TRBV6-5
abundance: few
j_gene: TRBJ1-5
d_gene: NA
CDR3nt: TGTGCCAGCAGCCCCCAGGGATTTGGCAATCAGCCCCAGCATTTT
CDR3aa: CASSPQGFGNQPQHF

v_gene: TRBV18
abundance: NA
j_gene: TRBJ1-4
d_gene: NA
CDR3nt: TGTGCCAGCTCGGCACCGGGAGATGAAAAACTGTTTTTT
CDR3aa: CASSAPGDEKLFF

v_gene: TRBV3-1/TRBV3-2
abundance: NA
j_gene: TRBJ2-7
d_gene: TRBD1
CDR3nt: TGTGCCAGCAGGGGGACAGGGGGCACCTACGAGCAGTACTTC
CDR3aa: CASRGTGGTYEQYF

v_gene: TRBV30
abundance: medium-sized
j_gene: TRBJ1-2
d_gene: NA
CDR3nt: TGTGCCTGGATGGCAGGGTTCTATGGCTACACCTTC
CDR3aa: CAWMAGFYGYTF

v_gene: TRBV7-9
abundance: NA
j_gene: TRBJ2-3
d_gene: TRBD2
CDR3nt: TGTGCCAGCAGCCTACGGACTAGCGGGGTAGGGGGCACAGATACGCAGTATTTT
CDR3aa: CASSLRTSGVGGTDTQYF

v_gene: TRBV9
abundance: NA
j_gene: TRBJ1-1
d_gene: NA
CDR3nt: TGTGCCAGCAGCGTAGCTCCAGGGGCCAACACTGAAGCTTTCTTT
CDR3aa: CASSVAPGANTEAFF

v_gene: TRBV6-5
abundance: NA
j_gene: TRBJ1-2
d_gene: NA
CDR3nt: TGTGCCAGCAGTTTAACAGTGGGGGGTGGCTACACCTTC
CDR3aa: CASSLTVGGGYTF

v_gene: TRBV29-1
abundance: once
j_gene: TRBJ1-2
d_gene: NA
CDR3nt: TGCAGCGTTGCCTCGCTGTCGGGGCGAGACTATGGCTACACCTTC
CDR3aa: CSVASLSGRDYGYTF

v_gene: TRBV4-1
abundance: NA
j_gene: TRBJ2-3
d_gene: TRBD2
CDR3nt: TGCGCCAGCAGCCAAGCAGATCCCTGGGCTAGCGGGGGGAAGCAGTATTTT
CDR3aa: CASSQADPWASGGKQYF

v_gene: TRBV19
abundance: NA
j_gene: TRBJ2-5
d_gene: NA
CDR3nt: TGTGCCAGTAGCCGGTACCAAGAGACCCAGTACTTC
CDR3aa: CASSRYQETQYF

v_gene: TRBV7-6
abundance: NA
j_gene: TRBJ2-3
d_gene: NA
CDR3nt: TGTGCCAGCAGCTTAACTGGACAGCGCACAGATACGCAGTATTTT
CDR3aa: CASSLTGQRTDTQYF

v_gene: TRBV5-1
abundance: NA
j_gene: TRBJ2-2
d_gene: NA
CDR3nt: TGCGCCAGCAGCTTAAGACCCTCGGTCGGGGAGCTGTTTTTT
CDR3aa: CASSLRPSVGELFF

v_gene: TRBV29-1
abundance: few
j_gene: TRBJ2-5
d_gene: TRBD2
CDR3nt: TGCAGCGGCCGACTAGCGGGGGTAGAGACCCAGTACTTC
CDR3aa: CSGRLAGVETQYF

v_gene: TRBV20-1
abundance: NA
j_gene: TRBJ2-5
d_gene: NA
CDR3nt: TGCAGTGCTAGTAGGACAGAAGAGACCCAGTACTTC
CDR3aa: CSASRTEETQYF

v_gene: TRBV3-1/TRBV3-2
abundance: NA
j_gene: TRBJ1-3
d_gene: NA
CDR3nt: TGTGCCAGCAGCCAAGATGTAAACACCATATATTTT
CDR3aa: CASSQDVNTIYF

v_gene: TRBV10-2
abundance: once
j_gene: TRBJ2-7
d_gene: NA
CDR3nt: TGCGCCAGCAGTTTTAGCTCCTACGAGCAGTACTTC
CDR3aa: CASSFSSYEQYF

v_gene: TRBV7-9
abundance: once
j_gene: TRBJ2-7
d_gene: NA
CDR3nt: TGTGCCAGCAGCATCGGATCCTACGAGCAGTACTTC
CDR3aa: CASSIGSYEQYF

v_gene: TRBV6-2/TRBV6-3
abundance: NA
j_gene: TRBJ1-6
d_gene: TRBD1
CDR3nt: TGTGCCAGCAGCAAACAGGGGTCACCCCTCCACTTT
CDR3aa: CASSKQGSPLHF

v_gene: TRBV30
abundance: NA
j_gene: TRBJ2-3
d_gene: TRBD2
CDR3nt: TGTGCCTGGACCCTTAGCGGGGGGGGCACAGATACGCAGTATTTT
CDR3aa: CAWTLSGGGTDTQYF

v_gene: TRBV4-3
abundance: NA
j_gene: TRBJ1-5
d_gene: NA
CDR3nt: TGCGCCAGCAGCCAAGAAATACAGGTCAATCAGCCCCAGCATTTT
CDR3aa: CASSQEIQVNQPQHF

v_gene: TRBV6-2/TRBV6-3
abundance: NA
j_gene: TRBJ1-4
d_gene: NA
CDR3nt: TGTGCCAGCAGCCGAGGACAGAGGGTAAAACTGTTTTTT
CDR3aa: CASSRGQRVKLFF

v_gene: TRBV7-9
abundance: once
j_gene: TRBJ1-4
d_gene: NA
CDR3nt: TGTGCCAGCAGCCCGATCAACCGACGGTCACATGAAAAACTGTTTTTT
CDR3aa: CASSPINRRSHEKLFF

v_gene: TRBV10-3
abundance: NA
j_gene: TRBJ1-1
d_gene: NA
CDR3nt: TGTGCCATCAGTGTCTCGGAGCAGAACACTGAAGCTTTCTTT
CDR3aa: CAISVSEQNTEAFF

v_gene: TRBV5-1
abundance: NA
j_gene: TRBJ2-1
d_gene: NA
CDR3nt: TGCGCCAGCAGCTTCGTCCTTGGGGACAATGAGCAGTTCTTC
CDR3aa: CASSFVLGDNEQFF

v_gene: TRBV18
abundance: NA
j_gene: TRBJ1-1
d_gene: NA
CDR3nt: TGTGCCAGCTCACCACCAGGGCTGGGCAGTACTGAAGCTTTCTTT
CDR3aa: CASSPPGLGSTEAFF

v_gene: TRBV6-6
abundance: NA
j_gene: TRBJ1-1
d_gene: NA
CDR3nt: TGTGCCAGCAGTTACTCGGGCCCGGGGGAGGACACTGAAGCTTTCTTT
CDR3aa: CASSYSGPGEDTEAFF

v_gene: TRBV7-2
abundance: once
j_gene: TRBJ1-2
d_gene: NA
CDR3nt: TGTGCCAGCAGCTTAGGAAGGGATCCCTATGGCTACACCTTC
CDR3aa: CASSLGRDPYGYTF

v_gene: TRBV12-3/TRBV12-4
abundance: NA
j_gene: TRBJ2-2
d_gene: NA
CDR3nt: TGTGCCAGCCAGAACACCGGGGAGCTGTTTTTT
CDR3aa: CASQNTGELFF

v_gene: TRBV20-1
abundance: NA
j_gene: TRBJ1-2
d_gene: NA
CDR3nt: TGCAGTGCCACTGACTATGGCTACACCTTC
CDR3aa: CSATDYGYTF

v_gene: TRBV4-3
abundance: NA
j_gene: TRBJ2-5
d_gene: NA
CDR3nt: TGCGCCAGCAGCCAGACCCCGGGGCAGGAGACCCAGTACTTC
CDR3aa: CASSQTPGQETQYF

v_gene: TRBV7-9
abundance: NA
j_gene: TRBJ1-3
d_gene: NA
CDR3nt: TGTGCCAGCAGTTCCACCACCATCGCGAGAAACACCATATATTTT
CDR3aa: CASSSTTIARNTIYF

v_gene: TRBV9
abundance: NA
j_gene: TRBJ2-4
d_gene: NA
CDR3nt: TGTGCCAGCAGCGTTTGGGCAGGTTCCATTCAGTACTTC
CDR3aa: CASSVWAGSIQYF

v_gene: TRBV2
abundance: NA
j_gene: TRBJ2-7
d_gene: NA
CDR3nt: TGTGCCAGCAATCAGAAGGGGCCTGCCTACGAGCAGTACTTC
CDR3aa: CASNQKGPAYEQYF

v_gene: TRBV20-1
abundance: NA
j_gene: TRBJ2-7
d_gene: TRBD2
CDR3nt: TGCAGTGCTAGTCCCAGGGAGGGAAGAACCTACGAGCAGTACTTC
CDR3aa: CSASPREGRTYEQYF

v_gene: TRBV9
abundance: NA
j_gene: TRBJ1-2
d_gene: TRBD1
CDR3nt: TGTGCCAGCAGCGGCCGGGACAGGGGGGACTATGGCTACACCTTC
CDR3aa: CASSGRDRGDYGYTF

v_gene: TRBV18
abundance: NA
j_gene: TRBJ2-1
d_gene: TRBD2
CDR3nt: TGTGCCAGCTCACCACCGGGAGGGGCGAATGAGCAGTTCTTC
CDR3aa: CASSPPGGANEQFF

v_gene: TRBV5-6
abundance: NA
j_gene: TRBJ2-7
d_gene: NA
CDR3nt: TGTGCCAGCAGCCACCCGACAGCCTACGAGCAGTACTTC
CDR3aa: CASSHPTAYEQYF

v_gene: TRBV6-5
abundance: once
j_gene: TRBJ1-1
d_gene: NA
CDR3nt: TGTGCCAGCGGATTCTCGAACACTGAAGCTTTCTTT
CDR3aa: CASGFSNTEAFF

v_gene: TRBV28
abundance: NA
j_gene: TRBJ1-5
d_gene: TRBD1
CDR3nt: TGTGCCAGCAGTTTACCGGGACAGCGGTATAGCAATCAGCCCCAGCATTTT
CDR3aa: CASSLPGQRYSNQPQHF